Sequencing of this T cell receptor (beta chain) was carried out in a study of cytomegalovirus exposure and HLA in healthy donors. Germline-derived CDR1 and CDR2 are SGHRS and YFSETQ. This CDR3 spans 15 amino acids. V was pared by 1 base and J by 0 bases, with 10 bases between. Study-level findings and limits: Relative to the roughly 640-donor mean, N-insertions were reportedly fewer in an Asian-associated ancestry cluster in a later analysis. In a later analysis, at a false discovery rate of 0.05, under 20,000 TCR beta sequences were associated with HLA alleles. Most sequenced TCRs were rare (though some public TCRs occurred in many donors).

In the PCR, 60 Vbeta and 13 Jbeta primers were used. Here immunoSEQ multiplex PCR was the method, and the copy in TCRdb shows in-frame clones only, minus some. This repertoire shows under 200,000 clones, more than 60% found once; its top ten account for around 4.6%. Comments on this clone: Its specificity is unknown.

The clonotype was recovered from a male donor in good health and CMV-seronegative. The chain is built from TRBV5-1 and TRBJ2-5; D might be TRBD1 (5 bases). Sequenced input: PBMCs. CDR3 in DNA: TGCGCCAGCAGCTTGAGGGGCGACTACCAAGAGACCCAGTACTTC. Protein: CASSLRGDYQETQYF. Drawing the rest from reference TRBV5-1 and TRBJ2-5, the complete variable domain is KAGVTQTPRYLIKTRGQQVTLSCSPISGHRSVSWYQQTPGQGLQFLFEYFSETQRNKGNFPGRFSGRQFSNSRSEMNVSTLELGDSALYLCASSLRGDYQETQYFGPGTRLLVL.